One sample yielded the 11 T cell receptor beta chains listed below, sequenced in a study of technical replicates of blood from several donors. Clones were read by immunoSEQ multiplex PCR, and TCRdb kept only the in-frame ones, dropping some. The sample consists of about 66,000 clones, 90% to 95% of them appearing once. What was sequenced was PBMCs. Source of these receptors: a human donor in good health. Some clones in this sample may be carry-over from other donors' samples.

This clone has only a few counts. V is TRBV30 and J is TRBJ2-3, with D possibly being TRBD1 (5 bases). This CDR3 spans 14 amino acids. V was pared by 5 bases and J by 2 bases, with 14 bases between. Germline V CDR1 and CDR2: GTSNPN, SVGIG (reference sequence). CDR3 DNA: TGTGCCTGGCAAAGGGGCTTAGCCACAGATACGCAGTATTTT. This gives the protein CAWQRGLATDTQYF.

The chain is built from TRBV7-2 and TRBJ1-6; TRBD1 matches at 7 bases. The ends lost 3 bases at V and 7 bases at J; junction bases unmatched: 3. Per germline, CDR1 SGHTA and CDR2 FQGNSA. This CDR3 comprises 14 residues. Here the CDR3 DNA reads TGTGCCAGCAGCTTCAGGGGGAAGAATTCACCCCTCCACTTT. It specifies CASSFRGKNSPLHF.

The chain carries TRBV2 and TRBJ1-2, with D maybe TRBD1 (6 bases). CDR1 and CDR2 from the germline V gene are SNHLY and FYNNEI. The CDR3 is 14 residues long. Trimming took off 3 bases at V and 5 bases at J, with 13 bases between the two ends. The CDR3 region has the DNA TGTGCCAGCAGTGACACTCGGGACACATATGGCTACACCTTC. Encoded protein: CASSDTRDTYGYTF.

The chain employs TRBV13 and TRBJ2-5; D is perhaps TRBD1 (6 bases). The CDR3 runs 16 residues. Trimming stripped 2 bases from V and 1 base from J, with 14 bases between. Germline V gene data show CDR1 as PRHDT and CDR2 as FYEKMQ (reference sequence). The CDR3 loop is CASSLRRGLAQETQYF. Written as DNA, the CDR3 is TGTGCCAGCAGCTTACGAAGGGGGTTAGCCCAAGAGACCCAGTACTTC.

The genes are TRBV25-1 and TRBJ1-2; D may be TRBD1 (5 bases). V lost 4 bases, J lost 2 bases, and 14 bases lay in between. The germline gives CDR1 MGHDK, CDR2 SYGVNS. The CDR3 is made up of 15 amino acids. The CDR3 protein is CASSGGRGANYGYTF. CDR3 DNA sequence: TGTGCCAGCAGTGGGGGGAGGGGTGCAAACTATGGCTACACCTTC.

V is TRBV4-3 and J is TRBJ1-2; D may be TRBD1 (6 bases). CDR3 length equals 16 residues. Germline V gene sequence: CDR1 LGHNA, CDR2 YSLEER. Trimming shortened V by 0 bases and J by 3 bases, and 14 bases separated the two germline ends. The CDR3 reads CASSQDFYRQDYGYTF. The CDR3 region has the DNA TGCGCCAGCAGCCAAGACTTCTACAGACAGGACTATGGCTACACCTTC.

The V gene is TRBV5-1, the J gene TRBJ2-6; no firm D call. The ends were cut back, 0 bases at V and 0 bases at J, with 7 bases in the middle. CDR3 length equals 16 residues. Germline-derived CDR1 and CDR2 are SGHRS and YFSETQ. The CDR3 DNA reads TGCGCCAGCAGCTTGGAAGCCTTCTCTGGGGCCAACGTCCTGACTTTC. Encoded protein: CASSLEAFSGANVLTF.

The gene calls are TRBV29-1 and TRBJ2-7; D may be TRBD1 (5 bases). The CDR3 covers 13 residues. V was trimmed by 1 base and J by 3 bases, leaving 10 bases between them. In germline, CDR1 is SQVTM, CDR2 ANQGSEA. CDR3 amino acids: CSVEGQGIYEQYF. CDR3 coding DNA: TGCAGCGTTGAAGGGCAGGGTATCTACGAGCAGTACTTC.

The chain recombines TRBV18 with TRBJ1-2; a possible D gene is TRBD1 (5 bases). Trimming took 5 bases from V and 0 from J, leaving 7 bases between them. CDR3 size: 13 residues. Germline V gene sequence: CDR1 KGHSH, CDR2 LQKENI. CDR3 residues: CASSGAPNYGYTF. The CDR3 DNA follows: TGTGCCAGCTCAGGGGCCCCTAACTATGGCTACACCTTC.

The J gene is TRBJ2-3, the V gene TRBV15; 11 bases are shared with TRBD2. The CDR3 has 20 amino acids. Per the germline V gene, CDR1 is LNHNV and CDR2 is YYDKDF (reference sequence). V gave up 0 bases and J gave up 1 base; unmatched junction bases: 12. The CDR3 loop reads CATSREQASGGLGGTDTQYF. The CDR3 DNA follows: TGTGCCACCAGCAGAGAACAAGCTAGCGGGGGGTTGGGGGGCACAGATACGCAGTATTTT.

This rearrangement joins TRBV6-5 to TRBJ1-1; D remains unclear. The V gene lost 0 bases and the J gene lost 2 bases, with 10 bases spanning the gap. Germline CDR1 reads MNHEY; CDR2 reads SVGAGI. The CDR3 runs to 15 residues. The CDR3 region is CASSYSGQVNTEAFF. CDR3 DNA sequence: TGTGCCAGCAGTTACTCTGGGCAGGTAAACACTGAAGCTTTCTTT.